This T cell receptor (beta chain) is drawn from a study of T cell repertoires in cytomegalovirus infection. Study as a whole: CMV epitopes used comprised recently identified HLA-C-restricted ones and well-studied HLA-B-restricted ones. CMV infection together with matching HLA type was indicated by public TCR beta signatures. Study results and caveats: Dominant in the ex vivo response were TCR beta clonotypes restricted by HLA-C and specific for CMV. Carriage of CMV together with the relevant HLA was identifiable through cumulative public TCR beta family frequency.

TCRdb independently ran MiXCR on the reads; one entry per CDR3 protein. The sample lists roughly 180,000 distinct CDR3 sequences, less than 25% occurring once. In the case of this clonotype: Its antigen is undetermined.

Per the germline V gene, CDR1 is SGHVS and CDR2 is FNYEAQ. The CDR3 spans 17 residues. V shed 3 bases and J 3 bases; nucleotides not matched to a gene: 5. This receptor was taken from a human donor in good health (CMV status not recorded). Some clones in this sample may be carry-over from other donors' samples. This chain joins TRBV7-6 and TRBJ2-5; 15 bases are shared with TRBD2. This specimen was CD8+ T cells from cultured PBMCs, taken from culture after CMV antigen stimulation. Here the CDR3 reads CASSFPGLAGGEETQYF. In DNA form, the CDR3 reads TGTGCCAGCAGCTTTCCGGGACTAGCGGGGGGCGAAGAGACCCAGTACTTC.